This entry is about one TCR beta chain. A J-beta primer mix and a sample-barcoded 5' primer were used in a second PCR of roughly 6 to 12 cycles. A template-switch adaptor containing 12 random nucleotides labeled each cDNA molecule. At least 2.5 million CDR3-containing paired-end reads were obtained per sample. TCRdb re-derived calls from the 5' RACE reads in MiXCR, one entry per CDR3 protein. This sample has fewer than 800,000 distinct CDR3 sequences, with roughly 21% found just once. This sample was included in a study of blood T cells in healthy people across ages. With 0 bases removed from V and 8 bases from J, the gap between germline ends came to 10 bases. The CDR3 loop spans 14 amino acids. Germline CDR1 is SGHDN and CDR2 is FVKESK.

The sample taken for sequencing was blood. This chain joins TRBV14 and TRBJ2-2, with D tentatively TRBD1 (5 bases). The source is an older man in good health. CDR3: CASSQDPGIGELFF. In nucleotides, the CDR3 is TGTGCCAGCAGCCAAGACCCAGGGATAGGGGAGCTGTTTTTT.